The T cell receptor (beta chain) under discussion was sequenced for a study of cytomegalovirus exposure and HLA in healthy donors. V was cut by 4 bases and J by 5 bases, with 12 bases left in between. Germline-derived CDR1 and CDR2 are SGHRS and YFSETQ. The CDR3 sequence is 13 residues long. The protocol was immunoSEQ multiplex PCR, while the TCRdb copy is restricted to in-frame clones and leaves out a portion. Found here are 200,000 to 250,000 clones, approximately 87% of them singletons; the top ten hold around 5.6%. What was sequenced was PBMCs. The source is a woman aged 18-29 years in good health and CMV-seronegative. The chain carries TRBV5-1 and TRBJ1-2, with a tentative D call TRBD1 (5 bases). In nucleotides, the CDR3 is TGCGCCAGCAGCGCGGACACCAGATATGGCTACACCTTC. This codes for CASSADTRYGYTF. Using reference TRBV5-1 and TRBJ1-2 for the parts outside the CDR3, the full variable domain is KAGVTQTPRYLIKTRGQQVTLSCSPISGHRSVSWYQQTPGQGLQFLFEYFSETQRNKGNFPGRFSGRQFSNSRSEMNVSTLELGDSALYLCASSADTRYGYTFGSGTRLTVV.